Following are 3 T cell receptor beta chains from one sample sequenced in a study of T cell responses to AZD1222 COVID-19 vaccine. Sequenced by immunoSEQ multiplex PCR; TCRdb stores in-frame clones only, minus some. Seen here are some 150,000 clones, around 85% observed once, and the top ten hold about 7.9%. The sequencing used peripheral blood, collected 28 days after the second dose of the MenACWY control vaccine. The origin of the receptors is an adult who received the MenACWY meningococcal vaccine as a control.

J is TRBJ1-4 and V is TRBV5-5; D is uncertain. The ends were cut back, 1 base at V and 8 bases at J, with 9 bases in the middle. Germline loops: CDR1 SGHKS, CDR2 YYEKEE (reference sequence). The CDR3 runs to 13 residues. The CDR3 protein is CASSLIPGEKLFF. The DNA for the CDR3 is TGTGCCAGCAGCTTGATCCCGGGGGAAAAACTGTTTTTT. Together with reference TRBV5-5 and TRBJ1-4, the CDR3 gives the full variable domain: DAGVTQSPTHLIKTRGQQVTLRCSPISGHKSVSWYQQVLGQGPQFIFQYYEKEERGRGNFPDRFSARQFPNYSSELNVNALLLGDSALYLCASSLIPGEKLFFGSGTQLSVL.

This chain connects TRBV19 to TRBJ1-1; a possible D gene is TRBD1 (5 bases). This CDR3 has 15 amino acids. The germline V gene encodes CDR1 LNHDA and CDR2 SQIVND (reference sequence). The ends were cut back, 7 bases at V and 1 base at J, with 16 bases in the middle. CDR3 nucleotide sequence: TGTGCCAGTACGGTGGGAGGGGTCTGGAACACTGAAGCTTTCTTT. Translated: CASTVGGVWNTEAFF.

This CDR3 is CASSFEANYGYTF. CDR3 bases: TGTGCCAGCAGCTTTGAAGCTAACTATGGCTACACCTTC. The gene calls are TRBV7-8 and TRBJ1-2; D gene unclear. The V gene's germline CDR1 is SGHVS and CDR2 FQNEAQ. V was cut by 3 bases and J by 0 bases, with 5 bases left in between. The CDR3 consists of 13 residues.